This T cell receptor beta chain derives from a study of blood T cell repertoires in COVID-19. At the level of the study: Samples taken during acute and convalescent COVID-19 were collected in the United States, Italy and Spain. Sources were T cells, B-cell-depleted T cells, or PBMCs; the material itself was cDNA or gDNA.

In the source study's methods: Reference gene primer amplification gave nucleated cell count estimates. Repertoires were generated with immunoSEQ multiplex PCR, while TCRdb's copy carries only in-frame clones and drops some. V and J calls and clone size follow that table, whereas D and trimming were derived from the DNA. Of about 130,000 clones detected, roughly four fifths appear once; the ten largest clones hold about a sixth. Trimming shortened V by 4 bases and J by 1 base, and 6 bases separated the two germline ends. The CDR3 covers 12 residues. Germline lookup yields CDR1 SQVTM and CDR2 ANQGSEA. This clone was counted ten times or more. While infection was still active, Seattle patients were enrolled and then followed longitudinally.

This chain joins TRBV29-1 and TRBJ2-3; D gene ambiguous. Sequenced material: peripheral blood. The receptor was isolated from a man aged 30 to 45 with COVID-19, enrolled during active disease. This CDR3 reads CSVVTGTDTQYF. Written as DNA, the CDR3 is TGCAGCGTTGTGACTGGCACAGATACGCAGTATTTT.